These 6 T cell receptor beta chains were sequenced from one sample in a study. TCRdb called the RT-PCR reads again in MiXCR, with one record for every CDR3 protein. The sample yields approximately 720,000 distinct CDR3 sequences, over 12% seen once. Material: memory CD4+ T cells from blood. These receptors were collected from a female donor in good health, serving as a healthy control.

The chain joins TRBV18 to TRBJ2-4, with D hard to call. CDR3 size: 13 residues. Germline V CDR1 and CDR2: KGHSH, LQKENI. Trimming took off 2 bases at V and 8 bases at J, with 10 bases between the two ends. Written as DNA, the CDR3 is TGTGCCAGCTCACCAAATAGGTTCGACATTCAGTACTTC. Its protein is CASSPNRFDIQYF. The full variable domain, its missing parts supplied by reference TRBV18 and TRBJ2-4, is NAGVMQNPRHLVRRRGQEARLRCSPMKGHSHVYWYRQLPEEGLKFMVYLQKENIIDESGMPKERFSAEFPKEGPSILRIQQVVRGDSAAYFCASSPNRFDIQYFGAGTRLSVL.

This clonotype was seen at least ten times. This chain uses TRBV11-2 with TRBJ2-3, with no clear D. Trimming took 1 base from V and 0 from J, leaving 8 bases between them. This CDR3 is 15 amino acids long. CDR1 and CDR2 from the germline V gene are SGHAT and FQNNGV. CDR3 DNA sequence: TGTGCCAGCAGCTTAGGTTCAGCTAGCACAGATACGCAGTATTTT. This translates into CASSLGSASTDTQYF.

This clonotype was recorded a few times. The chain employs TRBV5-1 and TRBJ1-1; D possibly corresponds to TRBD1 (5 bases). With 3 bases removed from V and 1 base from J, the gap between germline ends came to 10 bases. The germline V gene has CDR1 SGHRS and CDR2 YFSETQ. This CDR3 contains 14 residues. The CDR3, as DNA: TGCGCCAGCAGCTCCTTCGGACAGAACACTGAAGCTTTCTTT. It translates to CASSSFGQNTEAFF.

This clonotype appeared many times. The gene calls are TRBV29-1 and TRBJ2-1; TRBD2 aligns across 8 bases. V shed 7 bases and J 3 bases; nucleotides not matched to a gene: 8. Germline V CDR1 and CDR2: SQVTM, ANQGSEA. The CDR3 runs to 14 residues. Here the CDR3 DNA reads TGCAGCGCCACAGCGGGAGTGGACTACAATGAGCAGTTCTTC. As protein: CSATAGVDYNEQFF.

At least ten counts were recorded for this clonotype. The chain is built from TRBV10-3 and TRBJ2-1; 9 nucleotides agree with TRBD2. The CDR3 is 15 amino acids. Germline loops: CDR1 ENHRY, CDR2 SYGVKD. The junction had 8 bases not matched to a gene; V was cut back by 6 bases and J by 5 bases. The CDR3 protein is CAIRSSGGLHNEQFF. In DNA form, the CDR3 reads TGTGCCATCAGAAGTAGCGGGGGACTCCACAATGAGCAGTTCTTC.

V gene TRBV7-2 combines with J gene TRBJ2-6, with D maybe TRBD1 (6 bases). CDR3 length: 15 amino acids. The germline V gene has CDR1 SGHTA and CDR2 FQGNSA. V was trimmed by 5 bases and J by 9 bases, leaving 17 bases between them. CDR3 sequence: CASSLPPTGVNVLTF. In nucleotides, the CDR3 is TGTGCCAGCAGCCTCCCACCGACAGGAGTCAACGTCCTGACTTTC.